A selection of T cell receptor beta chains follows, all from one sample in a study of Ad26.COV2.S vaccination and SARS-CoV-2 variants. Only in-frame clones appear in the TCRdb table, and some are missing; sequencing was by immunoSEQ multiplex PCR. Of under 550,000 clones listed, around 89% are singletons. The source material was peripheral blood, sampled in a trial of Ad26.COV2.S vaccine versus placebo. The receptors derive from a person aged 18-60 years who received the Ad26.COV2.S COVID-19 vaccine or a placebo. The CDR3 runs from the conserved cysteine through the conserved F or W. Fields, in order: clone size, D gene, J gene, CDR3 length, V gene, CDR3 DNA, CDR3 protein. D genes are given only for firm matches. Only some rows state a clone size, as once, few, many or a class for expanded clones.

-,-,TRBJ1-1,11,TRBV29-1,TGCAGCGTCCCCAGAGGGTCTGAAGCTTTCTTT,CSVPRGSEAFF
-,TRBD1,TRBJ1-2,16,TRBV7-2,TGTGCCAGCAGCTTAGCCGGGACAGGGAGTGGCTATGGCTACACCTTC,CASSLAGTGSGYGYTF
-,-,TRBJ2-3,14,TRBV6-2/TRBV6-3,TGTGCCAGCATCCCGACAGGAAACACAGATACGCAGTATTTT,CASIPTGNTDTQYF
-,-,TRBJ2-1,14,TRBV7-2,TGTGCCAGCAGCTTTGCAGGGCGCGAGAATGAGCAGTTCTTC,CASSFAGRENEQFF
-,-,TRBJ2-5,16,TRBV14,TGTGCCAGCAGCCAAGATCCGGGGGGCGGACGAGAGACCCAGTACTTC,CASSQDPGGGRETQYF
-,-,TRBJ1-1,13,TRBV7-9,TGTGCCAGCAGCTTAGGGTGGGGGACTGAAGCTTTCTTT,CASSLGWGTEAFF
-,-,TRBJ2-3,15,TRBV7-3,TGTGCCAGCAGCTTAACCCGAGGGACCGCGGATACGCAGTATTTT,CASSLTRGTADTQYF
-,TRBD2,TRBJ2-7,15,TRBV9,TGTGCCAGCAGCGTAGCGGGGGGGATCTCCTACGAGCAGTACTTC,CASSVAGGISYEQYF
-,TRBD1,TRBJ1-3,14,TRBV6-5,TGTGCCAGCAGAACGAAGACAGGGGTTGACACCATATATTTT,CASRTKTGVDTIYF
-,-,TRBJ2-2,11,TRBV7-9,TGTGCCAGCAGCCTGACCGGGGAGCTGTTTTTT,CASSLTGELFF
once,-,TRBJ1-5,15,TRBV6-5,TGTGCCAGCAGTCCCATTGGGGAGGGCAATCAGCCCCAGCATTTT,CASSPIGEGNQPQHF
-,-,TRBJ2-4,15,TRBV3-1/TRBV3-2,TGTGCCAGCAGCACCCGACCTTTAGCCAAAAACATTCAGTACTTC,CASSTRPLAKNIQYF
-,-,TRBJ2-2,16,TRBV10-3,TGTGCCTCCAGGGCGTTCAGAAACCAGAACACCGGGGAGCTGTTTTTT,CASRAFRNQNTGELFF
-,-,TRBJ1-2,17,TRBV7-2,TGTGCCAGCAGCTTAGTTGGGGTTGCCGGTTCCCTCTATGGCTACACCTTC,CASSLVGVAGSLYGYTF
-,-,TRBJ1-3,15,TRBV9,TGTGCCAGCAGTCAGTCAGGTTCCTATGGAAACACCATATATTTT,CASSQSGSYGNTIYF
-,-,TRBJ1-5,14,TRBV30,TGTGCCTGGAGCCCGGGGGGCGGCCATCAGCCCCAGCATTTT,CAWSPGGGHQPQHF
-,TRBD1,TRBJ1-4,13,TRBV2,TGTGCCAGCAGGGGGGACAGGACTGAAAAACTGTTTTTT,CASRGDRTEKLFF
-,-,TRBJ2-7,16,TRBV15,TGTGCCACCAGCAGAGATATATGGACGGCTTCCTACGAGCAGTACTTC,CATSRDIWTASYEQYF
-,-,TRBJ1-5,14,TRBV2,TGTGCCAGCAGTGATTCGTACGGGACTCAGCCCCAGCATTTT,CASSDSYGTQPQHF
-,-,TRBJ1-6,15,TRBV7-6,TGTGCCAGCAGCTTAGACAGCTCCTATAATTCACCCCTCCACTTT,CASSLDSSYNSPLHF
-,-,TRBJ2-2,17,TRBV11-2,TGTGCCAGCAGCTTAGGGGCGTTACTAGGAAACACCGGGGAGCTGTTTTTT,CASSLGALLGNTGELFF
-,-,TRBJ2-7,15,TRBV11-3,TGTGCCAGCAGCTTAGGCTCTGGGCTAAACCACGAGCAGTACTTC,CASSLGSGLNHEQYF
-,-,TRBJ2-6,17,TRBV7-8,TGTGCCAGCAGCTACCGGGACACGGCCTCTGGGGCCAACGTCCTGACTTTC,CASSYRDTASGANVLTF
-,TRBD1,TRBJ2-3,16,TRBV6-5,TGTGCCAGCAGTTACTCTAACAGGGGTAGCACAGATACGCAGTATTTT,CASSYSNRGSTDTQYF
-,TRBD1,TRBJ1-1,12,TRBV29-1,TGCAGCGTAACGGACAGGGGTACTGAAGCTTTCTTT,CSVTDRGTEAFF
many,TRBD2,TRBJ2-7,16,TRBV7-9,TGTGCCAGCAGCTTAGTGGTTACTAGCGGGGGTATCGAGCAGTACTTC,CASSLVVTSGGIEQYF
-,TRBD2,TRBJ2-3,18,TRBV7-2,TGTGCCAGCAGCTTACCAGCGGGGGGGAATCCTAGCACAGATACGCAGTATTTT,CASSLPAGGNPSTDTQYF
-,-,TRBJ1-2,14,TRBV7-9,TGTGCCAGCAGCTTTGTTTCTGAGGTGGCGGGCTACACCTTC,CASSFVSEVAGYTF
-,TRBD2,TRBJ2-7,15,TRBV19,TGTGCCAGTAGTCCTATAGCGGGGGGCACCTACGAGCAGTACTTC,CASSPIAGGTYEQYF
-,TRBD2,TRBJ2-2,19,TRBV5-4,TGTGCCAGCAGCCCGGGGGCCGGGACTAGCGGGGGACCCACCGGGGAGCTGTTTTTT,CASSPGAGTSGGPTGELFF
-,-,TRBJ2-3,13,TRBV6-2/TRBV6-3,TGTGCCAGCAGCAGACCAATCAGGGAAACACAGTATTTT,CASSRPIRETQYF
-,-,TRBJ1-2,13,TRBV28,TGTGCCAGCAGTTTATTTGGGGGGCTTGGCTACACCTTC,CASSLFGGLGYTF
-,-,TRBJ2-1,13,TRBV7-8,TGTGCCAGCAGCCGACAGGGACTCAATGAGCAGTTCTTC,CASSRQGLNEQFF
-,-,TRBJ2-3,16,TRBV6-2/TRBV6-3,TGTGCCAGCAGTTACTTTACAGGGTTTGGGCGAGATACGCAGTATTTT,CASSYFTGFGRDTQYF
-,-,TRBJ2-2,16,TRBV7-9,TGTGCCAGCAGCTTAAAGTTCTCGGAAAACACCGGGGAGCTGTTTTTT,CASSLKFSENTGELFF
-,-,TRBJ2-7,16,TRBV4-1,TGCGCCAGCAGCCAAGACCGAAAAAGGGGGGATTACGAGCAGTACTTC,CASSQDRKRGDYEQYF
-,TRBD1,TRBJ2-3,15,TRBV5-1,TGCGCCAGCAGCTTGGGGGGGACAGACACAGATACGCAGTATTTT,CASSLGGTDTDTQYF
-,-,TRBJ1-4,17,TRBV2,TGTGCCAGCAGTGATGGGGCCAGACGCGAAACTAATGAAAAACTGTTTTTT,CASSDGARRETNEKLFF
few,-,TRBJ1-1,13,TRBV29-1,TGCAGCGTTCGGACGGGAGGGAACACTGAAGCTTTCTTT,CSVRTGGNTEAFF
-,-,TRBJ1-1,14,TRBV16,TGTGCCAGCAGCCCGACATCAGGGTACACTGAAGCTTTCTTT,CASSPTSGYTEAFF
-,TRBD1,TRBJ2-2,16,TRBV7-9,TGTGCCAGCGAACCCCTCGAAGCAGGGGGCACCGGGGAGCTGTTTTTT,CASEPLEAGGTGELFF
once,-,TRBJ2-1,11,TRBV24-1,TGTGCCACCAGCCGAACCGGTGAGCAGTTCTTC,CATSRTGEQFF
once,TRBD1,TRBJ1-5,16,TRBV4-3,TGCGCCAGCAGCCAAGACTACAGGGGGCGTTTTCAGCCCCAGCATTTT,CASSQDYRGRFQPQHF
once,-,TRBJ2-2,15,TRBV9,TGTGCCAGCAGCGTAGTCGAGTTAAGCACCGGGGAGCTGTTTTTT,CASSVVELSTGELFF
-,TRBD2,TRBJ2-3,20,TRBV6-2/TRBV6-3,TGTGCCAGCAGTTACCCCGAAACGCTAGCGGGGGGTCATAGCACAGATACGCAGTATTTT,CASSYPETLAGGHSTDTQYF
-,-,TRBJ1-5,15,TRBV27,TGTGCCAGCAGTCTGGCAGGAGTAGGAGGGCAGCCCCAGCATTTT,CASSLAGVGGQPQHF
few,-,TRBJ1-1,18,TRBV19,TGTGCCAGTAGGAAAGACAGTGCAGGGTCCGGGGTGTTCACTGAAGCTTTCTTT,CASRKDSAGSGVFTEAFF
-,TRBD1,TRBJ2-1,16,TRBV19,TGTGCCAGTAGTATCGGTGACAGGGGCACCTACAATGAGCAGTTCTTC,CASSIGDRGTYNEQFF
few,-,TRBJ1-5,14,TRBV4-1,TGCGCCAGCAGCCACCCAGGACGCTCGCAGCCCCAGCATTTT,CASSHPGRSQPQHF
few,-,TRBJ2-7,13,TRBV5-1,TGCGCCAGCAGCTCCTTGCAGGACATACCGCAGTACTTC,CASSSLQDIPQYF
-,TRBD2,TRBJ2-3,13,TRBV12-3/TRBV12-4,TGTGCCAGCAAGAACGGGGGAGGGGATACGCAGTATTTT,CASKNGGGDTQYF
-,-,TRBJ2-2,13,TRBV6-5,TGTGCCAGCAGTTACTCTTTAAGCGGGGAGCTGTTTTTT,CASSYSLSGELFF
-,TRBD1,TRBJ1-1,14,TRBV3-1/TRBV3-2,TGTGCCAGCAGCCAAGGTGGACAGGGTGTTAAAGCTTTCTTT,CASSQGGQGVKAFF
-,-,TRBJ2-3,13,TRBV7-2,TGTGCCAGCAGCTTGCCAGGGGAGGAGACGCAGTATTTT,CASSLPGEETQYF
once,-,TRBJ1-2,12,TRBV12-3/TRBV12-4,TGTGCCAGCAGTTTCCAAAGGGACGGCTACACCTTC,CASSFQRDGYTF
few,-,TRBJ1-2,15,TRBV18,TGTGCCAGCTCTCCGCTTGGACCGACTGTTCGTGGCTACACCTTC,CASSPLGPTVRGYTF
-,-,TRBJ2-2,13,TRBV30,TGTGCCTGGAGTGTAGAAGGGGACGGGGAGCTGTTTTTT,CAWSVEGDGELFF